This T cell receptor (beta chain) comes out of a study of CD8+CD57+ T cells in acquired aplastic anemia. Turning to the study itself: The study obtained an average of roughly 2.9 ug of DNA from sorted CD4+ and CD8+ cells. Healthy donors averaged approximately 9.9 million reads for CD4+ cells.

TCR beta VDJ combinations and CDR3 sequences were profiled from genomic DNA. TCRdb re-derived calls from the reads in MiXCR, one entry per CDR3 protein. Counted here are 180,000 or so distinct CDR3 sequences, just over 45% occurring once; the ten biggest clones make up under 3%. Study-wide findings and caveats: Between patients and controls, CD8+ Simpson's diversity did not vary significantly. Overlap between patients and controls comprised twenty-nine CD8+ CDR3 sequences.

The table lists this clonotype with a few counts. Its antigen is undetermined. From germline, CDR1 is SNHLY and CDR2 FYNNEI. The CDR3 is 14 residues long. Trimming cost V 11 bases and J 6 bases, with 23 bases left between them. The gene calls are TRBV2 and TRBJ2-7; D might be TRBD2 (6 bases). The specimen was sorted CD4+, CD8+, or CD8+CD57+ T cells (not recorded which) from PBMCs. The receptor was derived from a human donor in good health. CDR3 sequence: CAGTGRRAAGEQYF. In nucleotides, the CDR3 is TGTGCCGGTACCGGGCGGAGGGCCGCGGGCGAGCAGTACTTC.